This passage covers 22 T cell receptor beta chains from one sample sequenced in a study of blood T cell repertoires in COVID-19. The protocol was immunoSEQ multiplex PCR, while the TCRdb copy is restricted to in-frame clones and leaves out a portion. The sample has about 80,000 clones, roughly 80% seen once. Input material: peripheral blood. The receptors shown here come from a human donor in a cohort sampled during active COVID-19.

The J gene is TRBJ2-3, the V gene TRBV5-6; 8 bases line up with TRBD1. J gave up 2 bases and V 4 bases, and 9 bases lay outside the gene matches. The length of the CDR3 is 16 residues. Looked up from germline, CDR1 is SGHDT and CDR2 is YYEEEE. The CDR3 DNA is TGTGCCAGCAGCCCGGGTTGGACAGGGCTCACAGATACGCAGTATTTT. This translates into CASSPGWTGLTDTQYF.

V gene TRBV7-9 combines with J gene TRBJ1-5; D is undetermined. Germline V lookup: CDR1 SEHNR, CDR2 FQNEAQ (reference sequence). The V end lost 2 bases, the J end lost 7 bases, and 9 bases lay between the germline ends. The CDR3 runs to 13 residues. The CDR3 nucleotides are TGTGCCAGCAGCTTACAGGCCCACCAGCCCCAGCATTTT. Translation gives CASSLQAHQPQHF.

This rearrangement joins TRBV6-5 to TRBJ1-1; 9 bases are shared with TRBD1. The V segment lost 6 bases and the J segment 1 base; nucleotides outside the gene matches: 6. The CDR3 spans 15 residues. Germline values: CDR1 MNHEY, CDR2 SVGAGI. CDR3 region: CASSYRGRGNTEAFF. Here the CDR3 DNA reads TGTGCCAGCAGCTACAGGGGGCGGGGGAACACTGAAGCTTTCTTT.

The CDR3 DNA is TGTGCCAGCAGCGACACAGGGTGGACCGGGGAGCTGTTTTTT. This sequence encodes CASSDTGWTGELFF. The chain links TRBV7-9 to TRBJ2-2; D perhaps matches TRBD1 (6 bases). CDR1 and CDR2 from the germline V gene are SEHNR and FQNEAQ (reference sequence). The CDR3 contains 14 residues. V shed 5 bases and J shed 5 bases, with 12 bases lying between them.

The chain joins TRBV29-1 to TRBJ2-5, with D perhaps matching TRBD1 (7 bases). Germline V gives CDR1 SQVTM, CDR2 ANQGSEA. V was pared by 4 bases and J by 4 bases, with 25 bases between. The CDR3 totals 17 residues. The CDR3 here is CSVGLDRVGFARETQYF. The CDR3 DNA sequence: TGCAGCGTTGGACTAGACAGGGTAGGGTTTGCGCGAGAGACCCAGTACTTC. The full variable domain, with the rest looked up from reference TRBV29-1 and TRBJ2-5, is SAVISQKPSRDICQRGTSLTIQCQVDSQVTMMFWYRQQPGQSLTLIATANQGSEATYESGFVIDKFPISRPNLTFSTLTVSNMSPEDSSIYLCSVGLDRVGFARETQYFGPGTRLLVL.

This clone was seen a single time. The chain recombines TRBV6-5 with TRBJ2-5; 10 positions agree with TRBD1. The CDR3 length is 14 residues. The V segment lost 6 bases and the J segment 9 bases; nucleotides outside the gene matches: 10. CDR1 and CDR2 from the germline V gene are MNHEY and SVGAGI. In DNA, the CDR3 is TGTGCCAGCAGACGAGACAGGGGGCGTATGTCCCAGTACTTC. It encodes CASRRDRGRMSQYF.

Written as DNA, the CDR3 is TGTGCCAGCCGGGACAGCGAAACTGAAGCTTTCTTT. Amino acids: CASRDSETEAFF. The chain links TRBV12-3 or TRBV12-4 to TRBJ1-1; TRBD1 agrees at 7 bases. CDR3 length: 12 amino acids. V lost 8 bases, J lost 5 bases, and 5 bases stayed unmatched.

The CDR3 region is CASCRDRYTDTQYF. The CDR3 bases are TGTGCCAGCTGCCGGGACAGGTACACAGATACGCAGTATTTT. V gene TRBV2 combines with J gene TRBJ2-3; TRBD1 agrees at 8 bases. CDR3 length: 14 residues. Germline CDR1 and CDR2: SNHLY and FYNNEI. J was trimmed by 2 bases and V by 8 bases; bases with no gene match: 6.

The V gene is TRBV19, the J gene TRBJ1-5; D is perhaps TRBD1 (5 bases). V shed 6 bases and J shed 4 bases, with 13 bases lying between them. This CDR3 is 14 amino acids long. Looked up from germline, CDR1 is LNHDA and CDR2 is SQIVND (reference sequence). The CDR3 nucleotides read TGTGCCAGTAGGCGGGAGAGGGGAAATCAGCCCCAGCATTTT. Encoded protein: CASRRERGNQPQHF.

CDR3 in amino acids: CASSEATGPDTQYF. CDR3 sequence (DNA): TGTGCCAGCAGTGAAGCGACAGGCCCAGATACGCAGTATTTT. The J gene is TRBJ2-3, the V gene TRBV6-1; perhaps TRBD1 as D (6 bases). The CDR3 is made up of 14 amino acids. Trimming cost V 0 bases and J 4 bases, with 8 bases left between them. The germline V gene encodes CDR1 MNHNS and CDR2 SASEGT.

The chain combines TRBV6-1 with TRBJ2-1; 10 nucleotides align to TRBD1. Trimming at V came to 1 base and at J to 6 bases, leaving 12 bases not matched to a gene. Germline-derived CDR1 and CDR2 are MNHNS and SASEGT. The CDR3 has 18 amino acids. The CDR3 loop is CASSEGGAGTGDFNEQFF. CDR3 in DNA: TGTGCCAGCAGTGAAGGAGGGGCCGGGACAGGGGACTTCAATGAGCAGTTCTTC.

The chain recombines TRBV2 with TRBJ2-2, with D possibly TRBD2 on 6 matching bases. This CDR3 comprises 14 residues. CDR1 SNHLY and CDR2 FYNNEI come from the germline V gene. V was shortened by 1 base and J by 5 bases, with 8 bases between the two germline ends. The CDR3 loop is CASSEVAGTGELFF. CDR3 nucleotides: TGTGCCAGCAGTGAAGTGGCGGGGACCGGGGAGCTGTTTTTT.

The CDR3 DNA sequence: TGTGCCAGCAGCCGATTCGGACAGGGGAGGGGAAACACCATATATTTT. Protein sequence: CASSRFGQGRGNTIYF. V is TRBV5-4 and J is TRBJ1-3, with 9 bases that match TRBD1. The trim removed 4 bases at V and 4 bases at J, leaving 9 bases unmatched. The CDR3 covers 16 residues. Germline V CDR1 and CDR2: SGHNT, YYREEE (reference sequence).

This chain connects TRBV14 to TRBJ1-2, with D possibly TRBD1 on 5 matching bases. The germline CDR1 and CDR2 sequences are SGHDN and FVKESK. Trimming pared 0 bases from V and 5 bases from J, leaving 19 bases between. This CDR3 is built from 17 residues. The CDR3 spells CASSQDGGRGYRYGYTF. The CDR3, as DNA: TGTGCCAGCAGCCAAGACGGGGGAAGGGGATATCGGTATGGCTACACCTTC.

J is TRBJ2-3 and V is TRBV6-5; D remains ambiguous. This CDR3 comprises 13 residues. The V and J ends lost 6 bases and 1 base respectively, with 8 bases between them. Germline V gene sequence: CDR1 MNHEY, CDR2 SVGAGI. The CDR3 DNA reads TGTGCCAGCAGAGCCGGAGGCACAGATACGCAGTATTTT. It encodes CASRAGGTDTQYF.

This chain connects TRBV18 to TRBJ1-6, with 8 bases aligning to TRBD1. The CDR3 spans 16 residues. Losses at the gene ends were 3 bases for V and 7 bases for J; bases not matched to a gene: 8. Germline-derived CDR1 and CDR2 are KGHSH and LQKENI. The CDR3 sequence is CASSPFDGQGNSPLHF. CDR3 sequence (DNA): TGTGCCAGCTCACCGTTTGATGGACAGGGCAATTCACCCCTCCACTTT. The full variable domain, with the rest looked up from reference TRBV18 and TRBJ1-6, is NAGVMQNPRHLVRRRGQEARLRCSPMKGHSHVYWYRQLPEEGLKFMVYLQKENIIDESGMPKERFSAEFPKEGPSILRIQQVVRGDSAAYFCASSPFDGQGNSPLHFGNGTRLTVT.

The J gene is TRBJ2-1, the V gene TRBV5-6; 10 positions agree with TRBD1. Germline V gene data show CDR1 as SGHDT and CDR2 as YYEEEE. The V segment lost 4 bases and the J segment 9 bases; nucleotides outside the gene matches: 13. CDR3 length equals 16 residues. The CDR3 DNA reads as TGTGCCAGCAGCCCTTGGCCGGGACAGGGGAAGGGTGAGCAGTTCTTC. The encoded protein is CASSPWPGQGKGEQFF. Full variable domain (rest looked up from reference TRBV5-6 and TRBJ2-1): DAGVTQSPTHLIKTRGQQVTLRCSPKSGHDTVSWYQQALGQGPQFIFQYYEEEERQRGNFPDRFSGHQFPNYSSELNVNALLLGDSALYLCASSPWPGQGKGEQFFGPGTRLTVL.

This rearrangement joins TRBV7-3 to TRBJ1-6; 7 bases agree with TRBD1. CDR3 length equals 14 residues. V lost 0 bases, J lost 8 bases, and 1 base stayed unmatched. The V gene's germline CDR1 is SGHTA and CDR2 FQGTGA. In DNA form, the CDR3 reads TGTGCCAGCAGCTTAACAGGGGGCGATTCACCCCTCCACTTT. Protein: CASSLTGGDSPLHF.

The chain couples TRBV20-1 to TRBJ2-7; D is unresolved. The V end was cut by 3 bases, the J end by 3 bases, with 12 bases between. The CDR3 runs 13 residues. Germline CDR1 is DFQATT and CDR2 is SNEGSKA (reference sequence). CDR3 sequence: CSASPRGRYEQYF. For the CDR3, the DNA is TGCAGTGCTAGTCCGAGAGGCCGCTACGAGCAGTACTTC.

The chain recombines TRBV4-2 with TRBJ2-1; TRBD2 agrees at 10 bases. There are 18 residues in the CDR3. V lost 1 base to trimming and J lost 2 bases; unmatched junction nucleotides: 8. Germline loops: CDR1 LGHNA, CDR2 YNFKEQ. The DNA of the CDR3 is TGTGCCAGCAGCCAAGCGCCCGGTACTAGCGGGGCCTACAATGAGCAGTTCTTC. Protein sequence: CASSQAPGTSGAYNEQFF.

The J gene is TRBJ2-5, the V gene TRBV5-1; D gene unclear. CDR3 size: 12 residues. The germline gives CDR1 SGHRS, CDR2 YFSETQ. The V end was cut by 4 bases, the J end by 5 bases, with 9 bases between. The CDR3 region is CASSEARETQYF. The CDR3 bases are TGCGCCAGCAGCGAGGCCCGGGAGACCCAGTACTTC.

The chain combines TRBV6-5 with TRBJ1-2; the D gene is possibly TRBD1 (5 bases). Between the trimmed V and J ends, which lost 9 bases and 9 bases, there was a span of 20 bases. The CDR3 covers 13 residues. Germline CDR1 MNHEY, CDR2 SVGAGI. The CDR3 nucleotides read TGTGCCAGTTCGGGCTCCCTTAAGGGGAGCTACACCTTC. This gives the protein CASSGSLKGSYTF.